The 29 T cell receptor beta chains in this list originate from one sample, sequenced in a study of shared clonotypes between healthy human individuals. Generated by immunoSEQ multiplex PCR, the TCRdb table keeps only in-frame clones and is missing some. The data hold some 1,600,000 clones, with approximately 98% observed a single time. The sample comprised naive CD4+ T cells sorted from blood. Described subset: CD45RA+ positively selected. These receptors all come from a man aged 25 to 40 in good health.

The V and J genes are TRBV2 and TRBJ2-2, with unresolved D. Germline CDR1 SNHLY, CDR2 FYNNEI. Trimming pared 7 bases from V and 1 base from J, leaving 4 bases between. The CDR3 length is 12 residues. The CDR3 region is CASKENTGELFF. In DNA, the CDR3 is TGTGCCAGCAAAGAGAACACCGGGGAGCTGTTTTTT.

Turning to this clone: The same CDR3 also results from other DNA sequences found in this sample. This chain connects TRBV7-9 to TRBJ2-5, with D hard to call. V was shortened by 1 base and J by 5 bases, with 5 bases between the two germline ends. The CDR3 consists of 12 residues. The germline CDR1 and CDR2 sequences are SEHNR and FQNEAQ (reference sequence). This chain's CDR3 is CASSLVLETQYF. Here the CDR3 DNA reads TGTGCCAGCAGCTTAGTTCTGGAGACCCAGTACTTC.

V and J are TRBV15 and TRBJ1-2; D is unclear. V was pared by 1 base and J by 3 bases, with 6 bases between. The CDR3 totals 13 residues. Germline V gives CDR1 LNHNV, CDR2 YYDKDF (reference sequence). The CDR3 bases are TGTGCCACCAGCAGAGGCGGGGACTATGGCTACACCTTC. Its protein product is CATSRGGDYGYTF.

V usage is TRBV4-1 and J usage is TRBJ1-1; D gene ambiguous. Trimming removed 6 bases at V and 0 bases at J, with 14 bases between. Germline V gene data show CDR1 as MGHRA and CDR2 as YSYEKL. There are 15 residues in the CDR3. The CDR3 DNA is TGCGCCAGCAGACCCTTAGGTGGAATGAACACTGAAGCTTTCTTT. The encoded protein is CASRPLGGMNTEAFF.

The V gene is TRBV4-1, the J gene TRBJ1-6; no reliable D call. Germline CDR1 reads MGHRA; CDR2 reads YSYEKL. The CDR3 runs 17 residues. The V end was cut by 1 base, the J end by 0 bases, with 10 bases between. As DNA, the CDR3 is TGCGCCAGCAGCCAAGGTCTCCCGGCCTCCTATAATTCACCCCTCCACTTT. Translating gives CASSQGLPASYNSPLHF.

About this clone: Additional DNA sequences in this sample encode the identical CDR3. CDR3 nucleotide sequence: TGTGCCAGCAGCGAATACAATGAGCAGTTCTTC. It is translated as CASSEYNEQFF. The chain employs TRBV2 and TRBJ2-1; D unresolved. V lost 6 bases and J 4 bases, leaving 4 bases between the germline ends. The CDR3 is 11 residues long. Germline CDR1 SNHLY, CDR2 FYNNEI.

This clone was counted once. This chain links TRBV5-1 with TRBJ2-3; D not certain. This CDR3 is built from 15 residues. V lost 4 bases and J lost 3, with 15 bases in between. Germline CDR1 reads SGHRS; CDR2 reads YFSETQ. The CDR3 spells CASSQNGVWTDTQYF. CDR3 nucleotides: TGCGCCAGCAGCCAAAATGGGGTATGGACAGATACGCAGTATTTT.

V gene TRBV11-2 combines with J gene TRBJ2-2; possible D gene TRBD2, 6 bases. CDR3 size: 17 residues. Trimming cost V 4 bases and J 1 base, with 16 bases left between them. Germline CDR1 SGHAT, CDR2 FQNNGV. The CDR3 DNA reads TGTGCCAGCAGCTCTCGTTTGACTAGTGTGAACACCGGGGAGCTGTTTTTT. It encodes CASSSRLTSVNTGELFF.

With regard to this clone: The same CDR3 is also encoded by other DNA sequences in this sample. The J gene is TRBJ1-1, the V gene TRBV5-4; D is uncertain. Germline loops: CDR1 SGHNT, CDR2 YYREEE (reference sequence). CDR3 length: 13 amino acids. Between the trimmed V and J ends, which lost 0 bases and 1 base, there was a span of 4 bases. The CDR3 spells CASSLAWNTEAFF. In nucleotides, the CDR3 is TGTGCCAGCAGCTTGGCTTGGAACACTGAAGCTTTCTTT.

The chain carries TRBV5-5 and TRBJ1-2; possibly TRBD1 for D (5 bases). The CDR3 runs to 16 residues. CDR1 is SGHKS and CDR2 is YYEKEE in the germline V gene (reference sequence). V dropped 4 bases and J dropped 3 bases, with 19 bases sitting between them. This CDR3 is CASSPDGARPYYGYTF. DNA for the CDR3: TGTGCCAGCAGCCCTGATGGGGCGAGGCCGTACTATGGCTACACCTTC.

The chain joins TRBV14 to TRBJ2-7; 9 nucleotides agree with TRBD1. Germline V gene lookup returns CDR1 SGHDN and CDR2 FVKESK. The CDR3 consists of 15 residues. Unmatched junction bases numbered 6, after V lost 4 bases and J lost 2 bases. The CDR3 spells CASSRAGQGAYEQYF. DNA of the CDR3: TGTGCCAGCAGCCGGGCGGGACAGGGTGCCTACGAGCAGTACTTC. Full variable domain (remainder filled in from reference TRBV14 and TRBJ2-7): EAGVTQFPSHSVIEKGQTVTLRCDPISGHDNLYWYRRVMGKEIKFLLHFVKESKQDESGMPNNRFLAERTGGTYSTLKVQPAELEDSGVYFCASSRAGQGAYEQYFGPGTRLTVT.

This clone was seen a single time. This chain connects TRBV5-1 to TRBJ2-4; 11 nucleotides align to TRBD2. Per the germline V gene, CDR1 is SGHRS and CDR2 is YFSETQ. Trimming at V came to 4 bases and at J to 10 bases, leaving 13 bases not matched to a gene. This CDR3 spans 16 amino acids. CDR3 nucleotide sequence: TGCGCCAGCAGCGCCCCGGAACTAGCGGGAGTTCCTATTCAGTACTTC. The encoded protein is CASSAPELAGVPIQYF.

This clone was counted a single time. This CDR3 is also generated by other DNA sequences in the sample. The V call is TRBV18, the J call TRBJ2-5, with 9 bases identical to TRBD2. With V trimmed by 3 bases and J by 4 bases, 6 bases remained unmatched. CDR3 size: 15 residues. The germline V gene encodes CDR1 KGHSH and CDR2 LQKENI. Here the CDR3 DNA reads TGTGCCAGCTCACCCTTAGCGGGAGTAGGAGAGACCCAGTACTTC. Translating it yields CASSPLAGVGETQYF.

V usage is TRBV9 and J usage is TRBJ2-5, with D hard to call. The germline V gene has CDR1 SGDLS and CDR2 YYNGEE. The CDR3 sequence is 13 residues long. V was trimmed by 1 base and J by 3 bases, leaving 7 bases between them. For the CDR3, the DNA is TGTGCCAGCAGCGTATCCCACGAAGAGACCCAGTACTTC. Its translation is CASSVSHEETQYF.

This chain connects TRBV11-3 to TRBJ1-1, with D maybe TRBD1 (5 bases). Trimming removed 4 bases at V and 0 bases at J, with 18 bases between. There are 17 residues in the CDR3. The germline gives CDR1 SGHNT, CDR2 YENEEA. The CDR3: CASSSGGGANMNTEAFF. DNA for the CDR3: TGTGCCAGCAGCTCCGGCGGTGGGGCTAATATGAACACTGAAGCTTTCTTT.

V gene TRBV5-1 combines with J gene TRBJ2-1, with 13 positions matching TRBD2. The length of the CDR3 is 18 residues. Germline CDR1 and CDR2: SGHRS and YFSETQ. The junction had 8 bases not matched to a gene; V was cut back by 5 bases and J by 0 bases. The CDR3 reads CASRRGLAGTSSYNEQFF. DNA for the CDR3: TGCGCCAGCAGGAGGGGACTAGCGGGGACCAGCTCCTACAATGAGCAGTTCTTC.

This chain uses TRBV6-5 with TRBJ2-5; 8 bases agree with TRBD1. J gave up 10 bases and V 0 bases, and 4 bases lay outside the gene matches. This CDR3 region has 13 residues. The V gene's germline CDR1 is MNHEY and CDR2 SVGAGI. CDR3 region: CASSYSGQADQYF. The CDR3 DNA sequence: TGTGCCAGCAGTTACTCGGGACAGGCCGACCAGTACTTC.

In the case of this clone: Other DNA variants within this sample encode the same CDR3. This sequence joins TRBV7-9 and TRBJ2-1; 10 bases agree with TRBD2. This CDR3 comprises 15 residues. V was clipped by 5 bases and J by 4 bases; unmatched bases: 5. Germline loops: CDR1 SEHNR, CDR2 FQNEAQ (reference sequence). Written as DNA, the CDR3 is TGTGCCAGCAGCCTACTAGCGGGGACGTACAATGAGCAGTTCTTC. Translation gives CASSLLAGTYNEQFF. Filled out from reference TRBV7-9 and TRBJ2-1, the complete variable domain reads DTGVSQNPRHKITKRGQNVTFRCDPISEHNRLYWYRQTLGQGPEFLTYFQNEAQLEKSRLLSDRFSAERPKGSFSTLEIQRTEQGDSAMYLCASSLLAGTYNEQFFGPGTRLTVL.

The CDR3 nucleotides are TGCGCCAGCAGCTTGGTTCAGGGTAACTCTGGAAACACCATATATTTT. Amino acids: CASSLVQGNSGNTIYF. V and J are TRBV5-1 and TRBJ1-3; perhaps TRBD1 as D (5 bases). V lost 0 bases and J 0 bases, leaving 10 bases between the germline ends. The germline gives CDR1 SGHRS, CDR2 YFSETQ. The CDR3 consists of 16 residues.

The CDR3 coding sequence is TGTGCCAGCAGCTTAAGCTGGGCAGCCTACGAGCAGTACTTC. Encoded protein: CASSLSWAAYEQYF. The rearrangement links TRBV11-2 to TRBJ2-7; D gene ambiguous. CDR3 size: 14 residues. Trimming removed 2 bases from V and 2 bases from J, with 10 bases in between. Germline CDR1 reads SGHAT; CDR2 reads FQNNGV. Based on the CDR3 plus reference TRBV11-2 and TRBJ2-7, the full variable domain is EAGVAQSPRYKIIEKRQSVAFWCNPISGHATLYWYQQILGQGPKLLIQFQNNGVVDDSQLPKDRFSAERLKGVDSTLKIQPAKLEDSAVYLCASSLSWAAYEQYFGPGTRLTVT.

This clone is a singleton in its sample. CDR3 region: CATSSGHNEQFF. The CDR3 DNA reads TGTGCCACCAGCAGCGGTCACAATGAGCAGTTCTTC. The rearrangement joins TRBV15 to TRBJ2-1, with D hard to call. With 3 bases removed from V and 5 bases from J, the gap between germline ends came to 5 bases. The CDR3 covers 12 residues. Germline V gene sequence: CDR1 LNHNV, CDR2 YYDKDF (reference sequence). Filled out from reference TRBV15 and TRBJ2-1, the complete variable domain reads DAMVIQNPRYQVTQFGKPVTLSCSQTLNHNVMYWYQQKSSQAPKLLFHYYDKDFNNEADTPDNFQSRRPNTSFCFLDIRSPGLGDTAMYLCATSSGHNEQFFGPGTRLTVL.

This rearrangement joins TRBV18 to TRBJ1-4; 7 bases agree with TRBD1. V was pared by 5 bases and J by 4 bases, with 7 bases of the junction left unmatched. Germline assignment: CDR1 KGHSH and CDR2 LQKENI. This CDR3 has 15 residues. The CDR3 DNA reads TGTGCCAGCTCAAAAACAGGGGCGCTTAATGAAAAACTGTTTTTT. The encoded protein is CASSKTGALNEKLFF.

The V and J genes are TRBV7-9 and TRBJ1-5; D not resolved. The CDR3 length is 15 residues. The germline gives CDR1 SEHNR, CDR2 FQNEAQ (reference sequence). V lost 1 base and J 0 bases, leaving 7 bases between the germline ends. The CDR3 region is CASSLGNNSNQPQHF. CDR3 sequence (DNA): TGTGCCAGCAGCTTAGGAAATAATAGCAATCAGCCCCAGCATTTT. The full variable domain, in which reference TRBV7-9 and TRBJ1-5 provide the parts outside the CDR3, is DTGVSQNPRHKITKRGQNVTFRCDPISEHNRLYWYRQTLGQGPEFLTYFQNEAQLEKSRLLSDRFSAERPKGSFSTLEIQRTEQGDSAMYLCASSLGNNSNQPQHFGDGTRLSIL.

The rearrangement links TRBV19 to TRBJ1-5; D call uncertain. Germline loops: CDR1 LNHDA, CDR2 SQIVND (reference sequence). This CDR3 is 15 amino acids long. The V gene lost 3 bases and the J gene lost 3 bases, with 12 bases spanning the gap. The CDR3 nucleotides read TGTGCCAGTAGTATTTTCTCCCGAAACAATCAGCCCCAGCATTTT. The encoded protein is CASSIFSRNNQPQHF.

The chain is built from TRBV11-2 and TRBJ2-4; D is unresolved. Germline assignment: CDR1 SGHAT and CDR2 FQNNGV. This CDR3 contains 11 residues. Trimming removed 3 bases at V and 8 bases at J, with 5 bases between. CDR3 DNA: TGTGCCAGCAGCTTGCGAGACATTCAGTACTTC. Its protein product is CASSLRDIQYF.

CDR3 sequence reads: CASSLRDSDTQYF. CDR3 DNA sequence: TGTGCCAGCAGCTTACGCGACTCAGATACGCAGTATTTT. The chain uses TRBV7-8 and TRBJ2-3; no clear D gene. The CDR3 totals 13 residues. The germline V gene has CDR1 SGHVS and CDR2 FQNEAQ. Trimming cost V 2 bases and J 4 bases, with 7 bases left between them.

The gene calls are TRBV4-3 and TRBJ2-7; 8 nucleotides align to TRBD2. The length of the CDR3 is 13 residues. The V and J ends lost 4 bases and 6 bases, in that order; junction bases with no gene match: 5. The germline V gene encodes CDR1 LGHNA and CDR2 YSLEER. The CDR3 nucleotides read TGCGCCAGCAGCCTAAGCGGGAGAGGCGAGCAGTACTTC. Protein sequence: CASSLSGRGEQYF.

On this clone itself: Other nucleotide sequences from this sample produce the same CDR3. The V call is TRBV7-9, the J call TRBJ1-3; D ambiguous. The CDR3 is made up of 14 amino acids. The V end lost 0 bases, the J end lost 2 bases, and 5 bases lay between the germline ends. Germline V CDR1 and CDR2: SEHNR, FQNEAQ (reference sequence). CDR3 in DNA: TGTGCCAGCAGCTTAGCGGGAGCTGGAAACACCATATATTTT. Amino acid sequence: CASSLAGAGNTIYF.

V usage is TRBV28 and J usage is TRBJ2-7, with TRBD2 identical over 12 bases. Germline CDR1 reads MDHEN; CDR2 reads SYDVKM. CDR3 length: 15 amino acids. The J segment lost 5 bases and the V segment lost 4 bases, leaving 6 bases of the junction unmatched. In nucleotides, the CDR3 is TGTGCCAGCAGTTCCGAAGGACTAGCGGGAAACGAGCAGTACTTC. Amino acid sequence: CASSSEGLAGNEQYF.